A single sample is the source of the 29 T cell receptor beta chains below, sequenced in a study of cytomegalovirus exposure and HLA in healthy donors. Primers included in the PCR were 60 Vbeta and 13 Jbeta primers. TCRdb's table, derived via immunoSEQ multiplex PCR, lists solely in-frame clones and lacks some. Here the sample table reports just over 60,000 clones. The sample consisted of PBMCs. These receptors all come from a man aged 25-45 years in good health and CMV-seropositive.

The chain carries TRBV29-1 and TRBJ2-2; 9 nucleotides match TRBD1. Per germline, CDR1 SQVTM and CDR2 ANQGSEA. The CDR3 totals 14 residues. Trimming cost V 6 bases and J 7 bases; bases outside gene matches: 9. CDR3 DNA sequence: TGCAGCGTCCCCGGGACAGGGTACGGCGGGGAGCTGTTTTTT. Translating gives CSVPGTGYGGELFF.

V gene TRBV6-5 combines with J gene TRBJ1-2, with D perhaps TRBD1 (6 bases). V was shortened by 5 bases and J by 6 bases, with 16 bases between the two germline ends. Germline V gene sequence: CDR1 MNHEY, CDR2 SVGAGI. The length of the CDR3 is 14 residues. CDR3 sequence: CASSIYQGRDGYTF. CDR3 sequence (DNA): TGTGCCAGCAGTATCTATCAGGGGAGGGATGGCTACACCTTC.

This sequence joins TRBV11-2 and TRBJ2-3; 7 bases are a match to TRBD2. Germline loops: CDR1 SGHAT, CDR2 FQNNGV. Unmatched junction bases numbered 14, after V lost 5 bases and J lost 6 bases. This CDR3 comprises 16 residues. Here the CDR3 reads CASSPRLAERGDTQYF. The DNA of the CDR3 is TGTGCCAGCAGCCCACGACTAGCCGAAAGAGGGGATACGCAGTATTTT.

CDR3 DNA: TGCGCCAGCAGCTTGCAAGCGGGAAGCACCGGGGAGCTGTTTTTT. It yields the protein CASSLQAGSTGELFF. This chain uses TRBV5-1 with TRBJ2-2; 7 bases line up with TRBD2. CDR1 and CDR2 (germline): SGHRS, YFSETQ. The CDR3 length is 15 residues. V was clipped by 1 base and J by 4 bases; unmatched bases: 4.

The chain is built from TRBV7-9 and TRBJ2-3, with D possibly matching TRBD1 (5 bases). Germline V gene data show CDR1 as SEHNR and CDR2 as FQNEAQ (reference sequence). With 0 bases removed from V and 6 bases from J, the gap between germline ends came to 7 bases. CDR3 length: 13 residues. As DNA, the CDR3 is TGTGCCAGCAGCTTAGCGGGGCGGGATACGCAGTATTTT. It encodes CASSLAGRDTQYF.

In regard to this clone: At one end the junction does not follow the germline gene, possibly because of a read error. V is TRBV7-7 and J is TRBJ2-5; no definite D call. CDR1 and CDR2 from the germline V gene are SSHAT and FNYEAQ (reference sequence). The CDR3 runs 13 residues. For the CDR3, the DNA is TGTGCTAGCAGCTTATCGAGAGGAGAGACCCAGTACTTC. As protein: CASSLSRGETQYF.

CDR3 sequence reads: CAWSAGTGGFYGYTF. DNA of the CDR3: TGTGCCTGGAGTGCCGGGACAGGGGGGTTCTATGGCTACACCTTC. The chain uses TRBV30 and TRBJ1-2; 11 bases line up with TRBD1. The germline gives CDR1 GTSNPN, CDR2 SVGIG (reference sequence). CDR3 size: 15 residues. The J segment lost 4 bases and the V segment lost 1 base, leaving 5 bases of the junction unmatched.

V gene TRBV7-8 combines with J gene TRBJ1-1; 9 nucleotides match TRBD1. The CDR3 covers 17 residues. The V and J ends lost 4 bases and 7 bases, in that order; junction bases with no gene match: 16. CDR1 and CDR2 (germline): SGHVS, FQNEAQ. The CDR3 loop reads CASSSANYRGRLDEAFF. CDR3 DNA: TGTGCCAGCAGCTCCGCAAATTACAGGGGGCGATTGGATGAAGCTTTCTTT.

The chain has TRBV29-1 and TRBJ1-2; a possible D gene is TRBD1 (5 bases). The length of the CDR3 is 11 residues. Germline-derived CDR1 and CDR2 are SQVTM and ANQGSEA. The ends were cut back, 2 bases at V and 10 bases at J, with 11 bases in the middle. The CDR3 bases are TGCAGCGTTGAAAGGGGCAGTTACTACACCTTC. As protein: CSVERGSYYTF.

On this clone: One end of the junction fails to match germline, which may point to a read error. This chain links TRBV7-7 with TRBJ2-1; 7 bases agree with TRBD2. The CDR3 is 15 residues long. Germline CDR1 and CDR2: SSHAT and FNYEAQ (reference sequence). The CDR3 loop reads CASSLATAGNNEQFF. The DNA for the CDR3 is TGTGCTAGCAGCTTAGCGACAGCGGGGAACAATGAGCAGTTCTTC.

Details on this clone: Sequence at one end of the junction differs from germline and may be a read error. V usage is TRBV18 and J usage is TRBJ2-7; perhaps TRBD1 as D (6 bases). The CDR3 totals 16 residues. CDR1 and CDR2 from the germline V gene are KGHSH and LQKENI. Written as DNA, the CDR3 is TGTGCCAGCGCACCACCTTCAGGACAGAAATACTACGAGCAGTACTTC. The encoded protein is CASAPPSGQKYYEQYF.

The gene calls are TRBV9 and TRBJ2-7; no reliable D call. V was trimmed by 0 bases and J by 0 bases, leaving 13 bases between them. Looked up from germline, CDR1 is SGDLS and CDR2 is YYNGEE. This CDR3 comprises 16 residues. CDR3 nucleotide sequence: TGTGCCAGCAGCGTAGCCGCATCCCAGTCCTCCTACGAGCAGTACTTC. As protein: CASSVAASQSSYEQYF.

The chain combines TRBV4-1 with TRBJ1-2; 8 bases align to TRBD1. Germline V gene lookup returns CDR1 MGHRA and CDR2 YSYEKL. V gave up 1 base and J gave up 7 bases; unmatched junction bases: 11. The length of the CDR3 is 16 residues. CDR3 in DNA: TGCGCCAGCAGCCAAGGGACAGGGAGGAAAGCGGGTGGCTACACCTTC. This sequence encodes CASSQGTGRKAGGYTF.

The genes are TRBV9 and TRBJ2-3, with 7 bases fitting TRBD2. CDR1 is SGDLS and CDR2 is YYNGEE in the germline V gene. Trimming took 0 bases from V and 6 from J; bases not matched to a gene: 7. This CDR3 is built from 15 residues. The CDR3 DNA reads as TGTGCCAGCAGCGTAGCAGCGGGAAATGTCGATACGCAGTATTTT. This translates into CASSVAAGNVDTQYF.

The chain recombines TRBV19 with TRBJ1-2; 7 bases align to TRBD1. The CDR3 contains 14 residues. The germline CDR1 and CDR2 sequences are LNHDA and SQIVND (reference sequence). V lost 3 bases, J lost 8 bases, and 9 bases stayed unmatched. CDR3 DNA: TGTGCCAGTAGTATCCCAACAGGGGAGGAGGGCTACACCTTC. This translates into CASSIPTGEEGYTF.

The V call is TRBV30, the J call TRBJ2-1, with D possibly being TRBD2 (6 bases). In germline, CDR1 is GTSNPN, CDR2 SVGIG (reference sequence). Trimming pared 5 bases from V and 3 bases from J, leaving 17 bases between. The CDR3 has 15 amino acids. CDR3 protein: CAWSQKGLHYNEQFF. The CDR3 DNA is TGTGCCTGGTCCCAGAAGGGACTTCACTACAATGAGCAGTTCTTC.

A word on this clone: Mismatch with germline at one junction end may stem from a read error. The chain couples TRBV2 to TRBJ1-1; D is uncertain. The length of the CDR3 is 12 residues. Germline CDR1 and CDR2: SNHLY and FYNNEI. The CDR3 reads CASGRGDTEDFF. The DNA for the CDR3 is TGTGCCAGCGGTCGGGGAGACACTGAAGATTTCTTT.

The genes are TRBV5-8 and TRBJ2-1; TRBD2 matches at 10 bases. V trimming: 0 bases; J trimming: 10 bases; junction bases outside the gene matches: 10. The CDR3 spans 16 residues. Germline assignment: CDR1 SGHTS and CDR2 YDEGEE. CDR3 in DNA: TGTGCCAGCAGCTTGGGGAGCGGGGGGGCCTTCTACGAGCAGTTCTTC. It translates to CASSLGSGGAFYEQFF.

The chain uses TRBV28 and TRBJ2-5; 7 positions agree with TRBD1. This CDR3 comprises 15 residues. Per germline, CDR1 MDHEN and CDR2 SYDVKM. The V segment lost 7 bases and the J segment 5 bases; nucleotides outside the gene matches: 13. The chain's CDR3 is CASTPETGIAETQYF. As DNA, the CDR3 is TGTGCCAGCACCCCTGAGACAGGGATCGCGGAGACCCAGTACTTC.

This CDR3 is CASSVAGSSYNSPLHF. CDR3 DNA sequence: TGTGCCAGCAGCGTAGCTGGGAGCTCCTATAATTCACCCCTCCACTTT. This chain links TRBV9 with TRBJ1-6; no clear D. The CDR3 is 16 residues long. V lost 0 bases to trimming and J lost 0 bases, with 7 bases between them. Germline V gives CDR1 SGDLS, CDR2 YYNGEE.

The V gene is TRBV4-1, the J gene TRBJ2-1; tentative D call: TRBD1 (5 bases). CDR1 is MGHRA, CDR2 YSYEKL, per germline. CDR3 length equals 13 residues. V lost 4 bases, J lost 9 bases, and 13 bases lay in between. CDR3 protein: CASSPTADSEQFF. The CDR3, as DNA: TGCGCCAGCAGCCCGACAGCTGACAGTGAGCAGTTCTTC.

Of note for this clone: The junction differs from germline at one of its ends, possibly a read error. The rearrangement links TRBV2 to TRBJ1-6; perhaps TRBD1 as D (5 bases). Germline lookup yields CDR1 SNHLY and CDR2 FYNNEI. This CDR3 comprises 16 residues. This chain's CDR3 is CASSDGGRSYNSPLHF. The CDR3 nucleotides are TGTGCCAGCAGTGACGGGGGGAGATCCTATAATTCACCCCTACACTTT.

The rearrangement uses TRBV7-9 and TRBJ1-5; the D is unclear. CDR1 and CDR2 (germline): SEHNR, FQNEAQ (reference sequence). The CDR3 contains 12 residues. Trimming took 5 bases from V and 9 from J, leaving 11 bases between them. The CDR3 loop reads CASSRGERPQHF. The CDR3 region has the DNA TGTGCCAGCAGCCGCGGGGAACGGCCCCAGCATTTT.

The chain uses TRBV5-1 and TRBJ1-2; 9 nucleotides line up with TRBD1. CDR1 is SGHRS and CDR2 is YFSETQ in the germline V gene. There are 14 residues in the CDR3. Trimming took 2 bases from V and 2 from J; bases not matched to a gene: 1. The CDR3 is CASSFTGGNYGYTF. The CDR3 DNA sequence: TGCGCCAGCAGCTTTACAGGGGGCAACTATGGCTACACCTTC.

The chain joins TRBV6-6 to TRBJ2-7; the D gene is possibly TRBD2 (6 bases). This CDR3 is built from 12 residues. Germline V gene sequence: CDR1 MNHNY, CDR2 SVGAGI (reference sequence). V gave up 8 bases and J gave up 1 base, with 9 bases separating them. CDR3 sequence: CASGTPSYEQYF. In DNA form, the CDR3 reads TGTGCCAGCGGGACTCCTTCCTACGAGCAGTACTTC.

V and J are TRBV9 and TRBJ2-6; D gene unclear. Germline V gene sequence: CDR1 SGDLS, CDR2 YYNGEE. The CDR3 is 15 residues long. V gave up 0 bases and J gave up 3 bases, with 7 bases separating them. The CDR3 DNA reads TGTGCCAGCAGCGTAGCTAGTAATGGGGCCAACGTCCTGACTTTC. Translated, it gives CASSVASNGANVLTF.

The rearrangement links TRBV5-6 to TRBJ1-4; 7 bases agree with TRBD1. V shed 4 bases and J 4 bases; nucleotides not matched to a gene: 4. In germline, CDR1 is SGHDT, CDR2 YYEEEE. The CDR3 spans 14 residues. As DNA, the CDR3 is TGTGCCAGCAGCACGGGACAGTTTAATGAAAAACTGTTTTTT. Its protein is CASSTGQFNEKLFF.

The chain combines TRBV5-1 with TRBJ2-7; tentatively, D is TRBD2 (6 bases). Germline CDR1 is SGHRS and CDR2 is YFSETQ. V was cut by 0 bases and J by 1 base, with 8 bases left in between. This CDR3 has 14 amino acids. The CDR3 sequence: CASSLGAGSYEQYF. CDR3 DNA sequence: TGCGCCAGCAGCTTGGGGGCGGGATCCTACGAGCAGTACTTC.

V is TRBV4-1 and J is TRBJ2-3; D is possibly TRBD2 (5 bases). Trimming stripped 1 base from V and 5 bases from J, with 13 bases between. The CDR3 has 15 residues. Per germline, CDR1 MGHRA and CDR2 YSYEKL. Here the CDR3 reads CASSQGHLGVDTQYF. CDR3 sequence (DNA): TGCGCCAGCAGCCAAGGGCACCTCGGGGTAGATACGCAGTATTTT.